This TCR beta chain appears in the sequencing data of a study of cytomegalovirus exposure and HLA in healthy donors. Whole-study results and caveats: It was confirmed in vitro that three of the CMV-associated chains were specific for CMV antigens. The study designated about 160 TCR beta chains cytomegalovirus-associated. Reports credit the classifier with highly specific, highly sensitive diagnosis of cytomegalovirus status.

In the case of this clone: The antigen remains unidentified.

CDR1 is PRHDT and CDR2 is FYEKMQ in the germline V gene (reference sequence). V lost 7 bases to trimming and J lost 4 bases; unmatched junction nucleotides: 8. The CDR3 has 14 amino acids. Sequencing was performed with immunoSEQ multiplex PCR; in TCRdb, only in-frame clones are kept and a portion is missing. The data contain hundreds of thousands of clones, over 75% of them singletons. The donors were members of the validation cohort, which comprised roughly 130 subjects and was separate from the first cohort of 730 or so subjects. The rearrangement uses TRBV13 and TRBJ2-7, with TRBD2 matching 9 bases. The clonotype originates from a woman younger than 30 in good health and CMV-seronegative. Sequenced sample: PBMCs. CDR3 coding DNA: TGTGCCAGCAATAGCGGGAGCCGGAGATACGAGCAGTACTTC. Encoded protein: CASNSGSRRYEQYF.